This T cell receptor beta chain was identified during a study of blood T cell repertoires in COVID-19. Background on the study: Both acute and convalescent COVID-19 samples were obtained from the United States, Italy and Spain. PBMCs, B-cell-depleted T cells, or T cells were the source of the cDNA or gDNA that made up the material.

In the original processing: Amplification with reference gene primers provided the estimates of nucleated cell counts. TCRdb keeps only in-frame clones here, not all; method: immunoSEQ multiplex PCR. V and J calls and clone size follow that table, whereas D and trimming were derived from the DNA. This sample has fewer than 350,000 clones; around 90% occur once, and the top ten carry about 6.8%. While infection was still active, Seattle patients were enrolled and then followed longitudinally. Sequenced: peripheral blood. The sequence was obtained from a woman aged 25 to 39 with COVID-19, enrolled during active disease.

The CDR3 here is CASSFSSYNEQFF. DNA of the CDR3: TGTGCCAGCAGCTTCAGCTCCTACAATGAGCAGTTCTTC. The chain carries TRBV7-8 and TRBJ2-1; no definite D call. V dropped 3 bases and J dropped 0 bases, with 3 bases sitting between them. Germline loops: CDR1 SGHVS, CDR2 FQNEAQ. This CDR3 is built from 13 residues.